The source of this T cell receptor (beta chain) is a study of immune heterogeneity within non-small cell lung tumors. The overall study: In total, the tumors were 4 squamous cell carcinomas, about ten non-squamous carcinomas and 1 not otherwise specified.

Study-wide results and caveats: Dominant CDR3 beta clonotypes repeated across a patient's tumor loci, while different loci held unique high-frequency clones. Some T-cell receptor beta clonotypes occurred at high frequency. These high-frequency clonotypes were largely distinct between individual patients. In tumor regions, T-cell clonality showed a moderate but significant correlation with local tumor mutational burden (R around 0.35).

Multiplex PCR was performed with 32 V and 13 J primers, and it amplified TCR beta CDR3. TCRdb re-called the multiplex PCR reads through MiXCR, storing one row per CDR3 protein. The table shows 6,000 to 6,500 distinct CDR3 sequences, with approximately 22% occurring only once. As template, the study used bulk tumor genomic DNA at around 590 ng per sample. In surgery, several biopsies were collected from each primary tumor at widely spaced sites. Patients with untreated, newly diagnosed non-small cell lung cancer underwent curative surgery. By share of the sample, this clonotype is medium-sized. Its antigen remains unidentified. This CDR3 contains 13 residues. Germline CDR1 reads LNHDA; CDR2 reads SQIVND (reference sequence). Trimming cost V 11 bases and J 0 bases; bases outside gene matches: 2.

The sequenced sample consisted of lung tumor tissue. V is TRBV19 and J is TRBJ2-2; TRBD1 agrees at 8 bases. This receptor was taken from a man aged 65-85 years with non-small cell lung cancer. The CDR3 loop is CAVQGANTGELFF. CDR3 sequence (DNA): TGTGCCGTACAGGGGGCGAACACCGGGGAGCTGTTTTTT.